Detailed here is one T cell receptor beta chain. This CDR3 has 12 amino acids. With 0 bases removed from V and 6 bases from J, the gap between germline ends came to 6 bases. Germline lookup yields CDR1 MNHEY and CDR2 SVGAGI. The sample belongs to a study of blood T cell repertoires in COVID-19. Overall study: Samples of COVID-19 (acute and convalescent) were obtained from the United States, Italy and Spain. The analysed material was cDNA or gDNA that came from T cells, B-cell-depleted T cells, or PBMCs.

In the source study's methods: Nucleated cell counts were estimated from reference gene primer amplification. Sequencing used immunoSEQ multiplex PCR; TCRdb keeps in-frame clones, though not all of them. The V and J calls and clone size are taken from that table; D and trimming were inferred from the DNA. The repertoire has about 13,000 clones, 90% of them found once; the top ten carry less than 25%. V usage is TRBV6-5 and J usage is TRBJ2-7; D is uncertain. The sequence was obtained from a human donor with active COVID-19. The donor label of this sample is uncertain. Sequencing was performed on peripheral blood. This CDR3 reads CASSYSRTEQYF. In nucleotides, the CDR3 is TGTGCCAGCAGTTACTCGCGAACCGAGCAGTACTTC.